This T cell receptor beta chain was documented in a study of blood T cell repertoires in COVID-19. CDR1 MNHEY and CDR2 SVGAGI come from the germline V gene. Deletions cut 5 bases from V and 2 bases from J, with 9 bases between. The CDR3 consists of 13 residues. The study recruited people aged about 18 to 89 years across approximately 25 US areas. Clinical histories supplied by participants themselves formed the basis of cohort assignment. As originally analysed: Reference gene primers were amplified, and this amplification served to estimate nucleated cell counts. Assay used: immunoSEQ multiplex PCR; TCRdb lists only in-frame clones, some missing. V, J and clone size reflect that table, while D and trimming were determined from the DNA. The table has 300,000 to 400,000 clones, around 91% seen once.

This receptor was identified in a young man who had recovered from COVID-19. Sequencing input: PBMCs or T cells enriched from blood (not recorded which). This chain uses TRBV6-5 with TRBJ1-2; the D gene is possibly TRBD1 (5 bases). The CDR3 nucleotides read TGTGCCAGCAGTCAGACAGACAACTATGGCTACACCTTC. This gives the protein CASSQTDNYGYTF.